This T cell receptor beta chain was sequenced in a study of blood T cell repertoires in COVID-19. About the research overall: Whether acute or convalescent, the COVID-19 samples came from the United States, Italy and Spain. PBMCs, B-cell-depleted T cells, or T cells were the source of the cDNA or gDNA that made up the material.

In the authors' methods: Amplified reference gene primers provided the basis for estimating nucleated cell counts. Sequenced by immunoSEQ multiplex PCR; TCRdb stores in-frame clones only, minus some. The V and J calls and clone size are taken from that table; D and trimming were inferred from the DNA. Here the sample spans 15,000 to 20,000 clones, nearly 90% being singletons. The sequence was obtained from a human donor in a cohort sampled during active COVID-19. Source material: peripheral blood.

The CDR3 coding sequence is TGTGCCACCAGTGATCGAACTAGCGGGAGAGACAATGAGCAGTTCTTC. Encoded protein: CATSDRTSGRDNEQFF. V gene TRBV24-1 combines with J gene TRBJ2-1; TRBD2 matches 11 bases. CDR3 length: 16 amino acids. Losses at the gene ends were 3 bases for V and 5 bases for J; bases not matched to a gene: 5. Germline-derived CDR1 and CDR2 are KGHDR and SFDVKD.